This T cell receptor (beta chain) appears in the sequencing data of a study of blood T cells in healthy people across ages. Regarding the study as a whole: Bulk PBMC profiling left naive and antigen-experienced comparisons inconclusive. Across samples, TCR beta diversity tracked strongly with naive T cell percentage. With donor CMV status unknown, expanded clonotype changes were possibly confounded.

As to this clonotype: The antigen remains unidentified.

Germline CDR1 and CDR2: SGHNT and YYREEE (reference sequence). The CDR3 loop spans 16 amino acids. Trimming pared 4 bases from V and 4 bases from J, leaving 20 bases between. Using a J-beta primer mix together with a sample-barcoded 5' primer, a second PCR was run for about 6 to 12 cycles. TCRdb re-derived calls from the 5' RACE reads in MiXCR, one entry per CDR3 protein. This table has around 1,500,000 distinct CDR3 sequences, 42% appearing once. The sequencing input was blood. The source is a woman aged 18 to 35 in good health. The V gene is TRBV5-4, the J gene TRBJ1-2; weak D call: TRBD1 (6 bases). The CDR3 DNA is TGTGCCAGCAGCCCCCGACAGGAGGCCCTCCCCTATGGCTACACCTTC. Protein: CASSPRQEALPYGYTF.